These 2 T cell receptor beta chains share one sample of origin, sequenced in a study of response to subunit inactivated influenza vaccine. Via MiXCR, TCRdb re-called the RT-PCR reads, giving one row per CDR3 protein. Of around 760,000 distinct CDR3 sequences listed, approximately 15% were seen once; the top ten hold 6% to 8%. The material was PBMCs from blood, obtained around two weeks before vaccination. All receptors come from a man between 50 and 59 years old who received an inactivated influenza vaccine.

Here the CDR3 reads CATSRVLAVNSYNEQFF. The CDR3 coding sequence is TGTGCCACCAGCAGAGTTCTAGCGGTCAACTCCTACAATGAGCAGTTCTTC. The chain recombines TRBV15 with TRBJ2-1, with 7 bases identical to TRBD2. Trimming took 1 base from V and 0 from J; bases not matched to a gene: 6. This CDR3 is built from 17 residues. Germline V gene data show CDR1 as LNHNV and CDR2 as YYDKDF (reference sequence).

The chain employs TRBV5-1 and TRBJ2-3; 15 bases line up with TRBD2. Germline loops: CDR1 SGHRS, CDR2 YFSETQ. The CDR3 has 17 residues. After removal of 4 bases from V and 0 bases from J, the junction contained 3 bases not matched to a gene. CDR3 sequence (DNA): TGCGCCAGCAGCATCGGACTAGCGGGAGGGAGCACAGATACGCAGTATTTT. Protein sequence: CASSIGLAGGSTDTQYF.